This passage covers 12 T cell receptor beta chains from one sample sequenced in a study of regulatory T cells in long-lasting Graves disease. Arm-PCR of CDR3 regions and iRepertoire HTBI primers were the basis on which TCR beta libraries were built. MiXCR, run by TCRdb on the multiplex PCR reads, gives a single entry per CDR3 protein. The sample has about 620,000 distinct CDR3 sequences, about 15% seen once. Time point reported: newly diagnosed GD, antithyroid drugs for less than 3 months. After RNA was extracted from PBMCs, the TCR library was made from it. This sample also belongs to another study, concerning T cells in Graves' hyperthyroidism and ophthalmopathy.

The input for sequencing was peripheral blood mononuclear cells (PBMCs), taken at new diagnosis, from a patient treated with antithyroid drugs. The receptors derive from a woman in her 30s with Graves disease.

The chain is built from TRBV5-1 and TRBJ2-5; D is perhaps TRBD2 (6 bases). The CDR3 runs 15 residues. From germline, CDR1 is SGHRS and CDR2 YFSETQ. The V and J ends lost 0 bases and 4 bases respectively, with 13 bases between them. For the CDR3, the DNA is TGCGCCAGCAGCTTGGCCGCGACTAGATCAGAGACCCAGTACTTC. It yields the protein CASSLAATRSETQYF.

The chain employs TRBV30 and TRBJ1-5; D is perhaps TRBD1 (5 bases). The CDR3 sequence is 15 residues long. V lost 4 bases and J 0 bases, leaving 13 bases between the germline ends. Germline lookup yields CDR1 GTSNPN and CDR2 SVGIG (reference sequence). The CDR3 region is CAWKEGTLSNQPQHF. CDR3 sequence (DNA): TGTGCCTGGAAGGAGGGGACCCTTAGCAATCAGCCCCAGCATTTT. Supplemented by reference TRBV30 and TRBJ1-5, the full variable domain reads SQTIHQWPATLVQPVGSPLSLECTVEGTSNPNLYWYRQAAGRGLQLLFYSVGIGQISSEVPQNLSASRPQDRQFILSSKKLLLSDSGFYLCAWKEGTLSNQPQHFGDGTRLSIL.

This clonotype was detected ten times or more. The chain links TRBV3-1 to TRBJ2-5; no definite D call. Germline V gene sequence: CDR1 LGHDT, CDR2 YNNKEL (reference sequence). The CDR3 length is 12 residues. V gave up 2 bases and J gave up 2 bases, with 3 bases separating them. The CDR3 coding sequence is TGTGCCAGCAGCCAATATCAAGAGACCCAGTACTTC. Amino acids: CASSQYQETQYF.

This clonotype appeared a few times. V and J are TRBV20-1 and TRBJ1-3; D ambiguous. V was clipped by 3 bases and J by 4 bases, with 10 bases between them. This CDR3 has 13 amino acids. Germline-derived CDR1 and CDR2 are DFQATT and SNEGSKA (reference sequence). Here the CDR3 reads CSASPGWGNTIYF. CDR3 sequence (DNA): TGCAGTGCTAGTCCCGGGTGGGGAAACACCATATATTTT.

The J gene is TRBJ2-4, the V gene TRBV5-1, with D maybe TRBD1 (5 bases). This CDR3 is 16 amino acids long. Per the germline V gene, CDR1 is SGHRS and CDR2 is YFSETQ. V lost 5 bases and J lost 1, with 16 bases in between. In DNA form, the CDR3 reads TGCGCCAGCAGGAAAGGGGAATCGGTCGCCAAAAACATTCAGTACTTC. Protein product: CASRKGESVAKNIQYF.

In this sample, this clonotype turned up many times. The chain combines TRBV7-2 with TRBJ2-3, with 10 bases identical to TRBD2. The ends lost 6 bases at V and 0 bases at J; junction bases unmatched: 3. CDR3 length equals 15 residues. Germline loops: CDR1 SGHTA, CDR2 FQGNSA. The CDR3 loop reads CASRMTSGSTDTQYF. The CDR3 DNA follows: TGTGCCAGCAGAATGACTAGCGGGAGCACAGATACGCAGTATTTT.

This clonotype was seen repeatedly, ten times or more. The chain links TRBV28 to TRBJ1-5; D not certain. CDR3 length: 14 residues. Germline values: CDR1 MDHEN, CDR2 SYDVKM. V dropped 8 bases and J dropped 1 base, with 12 bases sitting between them. The CDR3 nucleotides read TGTGCCAGCGAGGAAACGGCCAGCAATCAGCCCCAGCATTTT. This codes for CASEETASNQPQHF.

The J gene is TRBJ2-7, the V gene TRBV6-9, with 8 bases lining up with TRBD2. Germline-derived CDR1 and CDR2 are MNHGY and SVAAGI. The V and J ends lost 4 bases and 2 bases, in that order; junction bases with no gene match: 7. The CDR3 has 15 amino acids. The CDR3 loop is CASSSPTSGTYEQYF. The CDR3 DNA follows: TGTGCCAGCAGTTCCCCTACTAGCGGAACCTACGAGCAGTACTTC.

This clonotype has at least ten counts. The gene calls are TRBV7-8 and TRBJ2-1; D gene uncertain. This CDR3 is 12 amino acids long. In germline, CDR1 is SGHVS, CDR2 FQNEAQ. V shed 1 base and J shed 6 bases, with 4 bases lying between them. In DNA form, the CDR3 reads TGTGCCAGCAGCTTAGTTCCCAATGAGCAGTTCTTC. Translating it yields CASSLVPNEQFF. Together with reference TRBV7-8 and TRBJ2-1, the CDR3 gives the full variable domain: GAGVSQSPRYKVAKRGQDVALRCDPISGHVSLFWYQQALGQGPEFLTYFQNEAQLDKSGLPSDRFFAERPEGSVSTLKIQRTQQEDSAVYLCASSLVPNEQFFGPGTRLTVL.

This clonotype turned up a few times. An end of the junction differs from the germline gene, which may be a read error. CDR3 coding DNA: TGTGCCAGCATCCCCGGGACAGCAGACCGAATAACTATGAACACTGGAGCTTTCTTT. It encodes CASIPGTADRITMNTGAFF. The rearrangement uses TRBV6-2 or TRBV6-3 and TRBJ1-1; TRBD1 aligns across 7 bases. Germline assignment: CDR1 MNHEY and CDR2 SVGEGT. The CDR3 spans 19 residues.

This clonotype has a count of ten or more. The rearrangement uses TRBV28 and TRBJ1-3; D uncertain. Trimming stripped 6 bases from V and 4 bases from J, with 7 bases between. This CDR3 has 12 residues. Germline CDR1 and CDR2: MDHEN and SYDVKM. The DNA for the CDR3 is TGTGCCAGCAGATCTCTCGGAAACACCATATATTTT. It encodes CASRSLGNTIYF.

The rearrangement links TRBV29-1 to TRBJ1-2, with a tentative D call TRBD1 (5 bases). The CDR3 covers 17 residues. V dropped 7 bases and J dropped 5 bases, with 29 bases sitting between them. Germline V gives CDR1 SQVTM, CDR2 ANQGSEA. The DNA for the CDR3 is TGCAGCGCACAAAAATACAAGAGCTCGACAGAAGCATATGGCTACACCTTC. It translates to CSAQKYKSSTEAYGYTF.